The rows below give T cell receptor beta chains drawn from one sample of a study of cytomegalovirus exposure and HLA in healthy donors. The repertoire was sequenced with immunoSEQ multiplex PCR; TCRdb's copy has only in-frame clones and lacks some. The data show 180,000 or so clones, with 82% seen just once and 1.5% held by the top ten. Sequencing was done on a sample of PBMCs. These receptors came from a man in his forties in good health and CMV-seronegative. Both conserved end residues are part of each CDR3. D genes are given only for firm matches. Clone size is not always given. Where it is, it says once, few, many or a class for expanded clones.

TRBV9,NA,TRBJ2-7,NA,CASSPGWAGYEQYF,TGTGCCAGCAGCCCAGGGTGGGCGGGGTACGAGCAGTACTTC
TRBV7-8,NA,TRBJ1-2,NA,CASSLPRSYGYTF,TGTGCCAGCAGCTTACCAAGGAGCTATGGCTACACCTTC
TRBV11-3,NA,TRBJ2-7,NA,CASSLPTGFHSYEQYF,TGTGCCAGCAGCTTACCCACAGGGTTCCACTCCTACGAGCAGTACTTC
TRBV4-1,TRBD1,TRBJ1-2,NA,CASSQEGGQDVYGYTF,TGCGCCAGCAGCCAAGAAGGGGGACAGGACGTTTATGGCTACACCTTC
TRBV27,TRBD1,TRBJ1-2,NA,CASSMGQPSNYGYTF,TGTGCCAGCAGTATGGGACAGCCCAGTAACTATGGCTACACCTTC
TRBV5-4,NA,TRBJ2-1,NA,CASSRDTGSYNEQFF,TGTGCCAGCAGCCGAGACACCGGCTCCTACAATGAGCAGTTCTTC
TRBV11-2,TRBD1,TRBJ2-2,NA,CASSPSTGGTGELFF,TGTGCCAGCAGCCCATCGACAGGGGGCACCGGGGAGCTGTTTTTT
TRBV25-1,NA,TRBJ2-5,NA,CASSESQAQETQYF,TGTGCCAGCAGTGAATCACAGGCTCAAGAGACCCAGTACTTC
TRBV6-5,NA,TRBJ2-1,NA,CASSALRSNEQFF,TGTGCCAGCAGTGCACTAAGGTCGAATGAGCAGTTCTTC
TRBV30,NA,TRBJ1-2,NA,CACPPGGPSYGYTF,TGTGCCTGCCCCCCGGGGGGTCCGAGCTATGGCTACACCTTC
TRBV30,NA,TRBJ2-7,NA,CAWSLGQHGEQYF,TGTGCCTGGAGTTTAGGACAGCATGGCGAGCAGTACTTC
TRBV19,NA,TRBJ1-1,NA,CASSIPGLAMNTEAFF,TGTGCCAGTAGTATCCCTGGACTCGCAATGAACACTGAAGCTTTCTTT
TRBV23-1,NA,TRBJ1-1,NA,CASTQSGGWGAFF,TGCGCCAGCACCCAATCGGGAGGTTGGGGAGCTTTCTTT
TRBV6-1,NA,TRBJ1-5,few,CASWVGGVDNQPQHF,TGTGCCAGCTGGGTCGGGGGGGTGGACAATCAGCCCCAGCATTTT
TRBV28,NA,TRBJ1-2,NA,CASSLTGSYGYTF,TGTGCCAGCAGTTTAACAGGGTCTTATGGCTACACCTTC
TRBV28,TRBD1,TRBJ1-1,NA,CASSLLWPGQVNTEAFF,TGTGCCAGCAGTTTATTGTGGCCGGGACAGGTGAACACTGAAGCTTTCTTT
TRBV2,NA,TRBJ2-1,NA,CASSEDLSQDNEQFF,TGTGCCAGCAGTGAAGATTTGAGTCAAGACAATGAGCAGTTCTTC
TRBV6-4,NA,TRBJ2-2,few,CASSDSRGRGTGELFF,TGTGCCAGCAGTGACTCCAGGGGAAGGGGCACCGGGGAGCTGTTTTTT
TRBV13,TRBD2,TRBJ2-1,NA,CASSTSSGRAFNEQFF,TGTGCCAGCAGCACCTCCAGCGGGAGGGCCTTTAATGAGCAGTTCTTC
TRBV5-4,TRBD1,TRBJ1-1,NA,CASSPGQGIEAFF,TGTGCCAGCAGCCCGGGACAGGGAATCGAAGCTTTCTTT
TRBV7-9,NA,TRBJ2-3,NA,CASSSIAGRDTQYF,TGTGCCAGCAGCTCGATTGCGGGGAGGGATACGCAGTATTTT
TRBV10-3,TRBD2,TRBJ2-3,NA,CASGLAGEVDTQYF,TGTGCCTCCGGACTAGCGGGAGAGGTAGATACGCAGTATTTT
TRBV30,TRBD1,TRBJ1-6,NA,CAWRGTANSPLHF,TGTGCCTGGAGGGGGACAGCTAATTCACCCCTCCACTTT
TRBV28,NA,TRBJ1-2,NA,CASLDSMKGYTF,TGTGCCAGCCTGGACAGCATGAAAGGCTACACCTTC
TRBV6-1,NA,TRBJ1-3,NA,CASSGGRLGNTIYF,TGTGCCAGCAGTGGGGGGCGCTTAGGAAACACCATATATTTT
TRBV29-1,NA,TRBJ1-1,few,CSARGDTTRNTEAFF,TGCAGCGCCCGAGGAGACACAACTAGGAACACTGAAGCTTTCTTT
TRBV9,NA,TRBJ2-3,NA,CASSPGATDTQYF,TGTGCCAGCAGCCCAGGGGCAACAGATACGCAGTATTTT